These 28 T cell receptor delta chains were sequenced from one sample in a study of delta chains in infants with herpesvirus infections. Reverse transcription of PBMC RNA used primers specific for the gamma and delta chains. TCRdb repeated clone calling on the RT-PCR reads with CATT. Of approximately 800 delta-chain clones listed, over 20% are singletons. The sequencing here drew on peripheral blood, taken at time point 2 of longitudinal follow-up. Receptors were obtained from a human donor who was a Ugandan infant, either HIV-exposed or HIV-unexposed (not recorded which).

The J gene is TRDJ1, the V gene TRDV1; TRDD3 agrees at 7 bases. The CDR3 spans 21 residues. Germline lookup yields CDR1 TSWWSYY and CDR2 QGS. The junction had 25 bases not matched to a gene; V was cut back by 6 bases and J by 0 bases. The CDR3 coding sequence is TGTGCTCTTGGCCCTGGGGGGCCTCCTATGGTGGCTGGTTACTACACCGATAAACTCATCTTT. The encoded protein is CALGPGGPPMVAGYYTDKLIF.

By share, this clone counts as medium-sized. The gene calls are TRDV2 and TRDJ1, with TRDD3 matching 13 bases. The CDR3 runs to 21 residues. Germline V gives CDR1 GEAIGNYY, CDR2 EKD. Trimming took 2 bases from V and 4 from J; bases not matched to a gene: 21. CDR3 bases: TGTGCCTGTGACAAACTCTTACCGGTACTGGGGGATACGTCCATCCTCGATAAACTCATCTTT. Translation gives CACDKLLPVLGDTSILDKLIF.

On this clone itself: One base separates it from a far larger clone, so it is likely a read error. Distinct nucleotide sequences in the sample also encode this CDR3. The rearrangement joins TRDV2 to TRDJ1, with TRDD3 identical over 13 bases. The CDR3 loop spans 19 amino acids. Germline-derived CDR1 and CDR2 are GEAIGNYY and EKD. CDR3 coding DNA: TGTGCGTGTGACCGCCTTCTTTCACTGGGGGATACGAACCCCGATAAACTCATCTTT. Amino acids: CACDRLLSLGDTNPDKLIF.

This clone is classed as large (0.1 to 1%). This rearrangement joins TRDV1 to TRDJ1; D might be TRDD2 or TRDD3, each matching 6 bases. This CDR3 contains 17 residues. The germline V and J ends were trimmed by 2 bases and 10 bases, with 26 bases remaining between them. CDR1 and CDR2 (germline): TSWWSYY, QGS. DNA of the CDR3: TGTGCTCTTGGGGAATCCTTCCCTATGTACTGGGCGTTGGGACTCATCTTT. Amino acids: CALGESFPMYWALGLIF.

This clone was observed once. This sequence joins TRDV2 and TRDJ3, with 13 positions matching TRDD3. Germline trimming cut 5 bases from V and 1 base from J; bases unmatched to any gene: 7. The CDR3 has 19 residues. CDR1 GEAIGNYY and CDR2 EKD come from the germline V gene. The CDR3 spells CACGSTGGYDSWDTRQMFF. The CDR3 bases are TGTGCCTGTGGCTCTACTGGGGGATACGATTCCTGGGACACCCGACAGATGTTTTTC.

With regard to this clone: A read error is likely here: a far larger clone is one base away. The rearrangement links TRDV2 to TRDJ3; 8 nucleotides match TRDD3. The germline V gene encodes CDR1 GEAIGNYY and CDR2 EKD. V trimming: 2 bases; J trimming: 3 bases; junction bases outside the gene matches: 11. This CDR3 has 19 amino acids. The CDR3 region has the DNA TGTGCCTGTGACAAAGTACTGGGGGGTACGCACTGGGACACCCGACAGATGTTTTTC. Protein sequence: CACDKVLGGTHWDTRQMFF.

This clone was seen just once. A clone one base away is much larger, so this may be a read error. The rearrangement uses TRDV2 and TRDJ3; 13 positions agree with TRDD3. This CDR3 is built from 19 residues. CDR1 GEAIGNYY and CDR2 EKD come from the germline V gene. DNA of the CDR3: TGTGCCTGTGACGTACTGGGGGATACGGGCTCCTGGGACACCCGACAGACGTTTTTC. This encodes CACDVLGDTGSWDTRQTFF.

This clone was seen more than once but under ten times. This chain uses TRDV1 with TRDJ3; 13 bases match TRDD3. J lost 0 bases, V lost 0 bases, and 14 bases had no gene match. The CDR3 loop spans 24 amino acids. CDR1 TSWWSYY and CDR2 QGS come from the germline V gene. In DNA, the CDR3 is TGTGCTCTTGGGGAACTAGTAAGTACTGGGGGATACGCGATAATCTCCTGGGACACCCGACAGATGTTTTTC. This sequence encodes CALGELVSTGGYAIISWDTRQMFF.

A remark on this clone: This may be a read error, as it is one base from a much larger clone. The CDR3 region is CALGELKRAGVIHGAALTAQLFF. For the CDR3, the DNA is TGTGCTCTTGGGGAACTAAAAAGGGCAGGAGTGATACACGGGGCCGCTTTGACAGCACAACTCTTCTTT. The rearrangement links TRDV1 to TRDJ2; D perhaps matches TRDD3 (5 bases). The length of the CDR3 is 23 residues. The germline gives CDR1 TSWWSYY, CDR2 QGS. The V gene lost 0 bases and the J gene lost 0 bases, with 29 bases spanning the gap.

About this clone: This likely came from a read error, as a far larger clone is one base away. The rearrangement uses TRDV2 and TRDJ3, with 11 bases that match TRDD3. Germline CDR1 and CDR2: GEAIGNYY and EKD. This CDR3 is 19 amino acids long. CDR3 in DNA: TGTGCCTGTGACGCCGTACTGGGGGATAGCTCCTGGGACACCCGACAGGTGTTTTTC. This encodes CACDAVLGDSSWDTRQVFF.

The chain is built from TRDV1 and TRDJ1, with 9 bases aligning to TRDD3. The CDR3 runs 21 residues. CDR1 TSWWSYY and CDR2 QGS come from the germline V gene. Trimming took 0 bases from V and 0 from J; bases not matched to a gene: 17. CDR3 amino acids: CALGELFLKSWGMPDTDKLIF. Here the CDR3 DNA reads TGTGCTCTTGGGGAACTATTCCTAAAAAGCTGGGGGATGCCGGACACCGATAAACTCATCTTT.

By share, this clone ranks as medium-sized. The chain combines TRDV2 with TRDJ3; 11 positions agree with TRDD3. The CDR3 loop spans 19 amino acids. Germline V gene sequence: CDR1 GEAIGNYY, CDR2 EKD. J gave up 1 base and V 0 bases, and 4 bases lay outside the gene matches. The DNA for the CDR3 is TGTGCCTGTGACACCTTGGGGGATACGCCGTCCTGGGACACCCGACAGATGTTTTTC. This gives the protein CACDTLGDTPSWDTRQMFF.

With respect to this clone: Since a much larger clone is just one base distant, this may be a read error. V is TRDV2 and J is TRDJ3; 13 bases are a match to TRDD3. The J segment lost 5 bases and the V segment lost 3 bases, leaving 9 bases of the junction unmatched. The CDR3 has 19 residues. Germline V gene sequence: CDR1 GEAIGNYY, CDR2 EKD. The CDR3 spells CACDATGGYAARDTRQMFF. As DNA, the CDR3 is TGTGCCTGTGACGCCACTGGGGGATACGCCGCCCGGGACACCCGACAGATGTTTTTC.

Notes on this clone: This likely reflects a read error, since a far larger clone is one base away. This rearrangement joins TRDV1 to TRDJ1; TRDD2 aligns across 8 bases. The ends lost 3 bases at V and 11 bases at J; junction bases unmatched: 38. The CDR3 runs to 23 residues. Looked up from germline, CDR1 is TSWWSYY and CDR2 is QGS. For the CDR3, the DNA is TGTGCTCTTGGGGAGGCCGGCCTTCCTATACCCTGGGGTTACAGAAGACCCGGGGCTAAGCTCATCTTT. This gives the protein CALGEAGLPIPWGYRRPGAKLIF.

A note on this clone: With a far larger clone one base away, a read error is the likely cause. Within the sample, other DNA sequences also encode this same CDR3. The chain has TRDV1 and TRDJ1; possible D gene TRDD2, 7 bases. This CDR3 region has 23 residues. Per germline, CDR1 TSWWSYY and CDR2 QGS. The V end was cut by 3 bases, the J end by 11 bases, with 46 bases between. CDR3 nucleotide sequence: TGTGCTCTTGGGGAGGCCGGTCTTCCTATACCCTGGGGTTACAGAAGACCCGGGTCTAAGCTCATCTTT. The encoded protein is CALGEAGLPIPWGYRRPGSKLIF.

Comments on this clone: Just one base apart from a much larger clone, this may be a read error. The chain combines TRDV1 with TRDJ1; the match to TRDD3 covers 13 bases. Germline V gene data show CDR1 as TSWWSYY and CDR2 as QGS. This CDR3 has 21 amino acids. Trimming cost V 0 bases and J 10 bases; bases outside gene matches: 23. DNA for the CDR3: TGTGCTCTTGGGGAACTAGCCCCCCACTACGACTGGGGGATACGGCGAGTAGGACTCATCTTT. As protein: CALGELAPHYDWGIRRVGLIF.

By share, this clone ranks as large. The chain combines TRDV2 with TRDJ3; no clear D gene. Germline CDR1 GEAIGNYY, CDR2 EKD. The CDR3 sequence is 14 residues long. V lost 3 bases, J lost 11 bases, and 13 bases lay in between. CDR3 sequence reads: CACDSVPRSRQMFF. The CDR3 bases are TGTGCCTGTGACTCCGTACCGAGATCCCGACAGATGTTTTTC.

On this clone itself: The sample carries other DNA sequences with the same CDR3. The genes are TRDV1 and TRDJ1; D is unresolved. Trimming took off 6 bases at V and 0 bases at J, with 26 bases between the two ends. The CDR3 extends over 19 amino acids. Germline loops: CDR1 TSWWSYY, CDR2 QGS. Written as DNA, the CDR3 is TGTGCTCTTGGTCCTTACGCATTCTCACCAGGGAAGTACACCGATAAACTCATCTTT. As protein: CALGPYAFSPGKYTDKLIF.

By its share, this clone is medium-sized. A much larger clonotype is one base distant, so this may be a read error. Other DNA sequences in the same sample also yield this CDR3. This chain links TRDV2 with TRDJ3, with TRDD3 matching 8 bases. The V gene end was trimmed by 2 bases and the J gene end by 0 bases; junction bases not matched to a gene: 2. Per the germline V gene, CDR1 is GEAIGNYY and CDR2 is EKD. This CDR3 is 17 amino acids long. CDR3: CACDSTGGSWDTRQMFF. The CDR3 coding sequence is TGTGCCTGTGACAGTACTGGGGGCTCCTGGGACACCCGACAGATGTTTTTC.

This clone ranks as medium-sized (0.01 to 0.1%). Other DNA sequences in the sample encode the same CDR3. This chain connects TRDV1 to TRDJ1; D uncertain. The CDR3 runs to 23 residues. Germline V gives CDR1 TSWWSYY, CDR2 QGS. V was cut by 0 bases and J by 0 bases, with 32 bases left in between. Here the CDR3 reads CALGELVMGRALTATPHTDKLIF. The CDR3 bases are TGTGCTCTTGGGGAACTAGTAATGGGTCGGGCCCTCACGGCAACCCCCCACACCGATAAACTCATCTTT.

This clone appeared once. A far larger clone lies a single base away; this is likely a read error. In the same sample, other DNA sequences code for this CDR3. DNA of the CDR3: TGTGCCTGTGACGCCGTCCTGGGGGATAGCTCCTGGGACACCCGACAGATGTTTTTC. Its protein product is CACDAVLGDSSWDTRQMFF. The rearrangement uses TRDV2 and TRDJ3; 10 positions agree with TRDD3. V shed 3 bases, J shed 0 bases, and the junction held 7 bases outside the gene matches. Germline CDR1 GEAIGNYY, CDR2 EKD. The CDR3 spans 19 residues.

On this clone itself: Given a far larger clone just one base away, this is likely a sequencing read error. The chain is built from TRDV2 and TRDJ1; TRDD3 aligns across 7 bases. With 3 bases clipped from V and 2 bases from J, the junction kept 2 bases outside the gene matches. Germline V gene sequence: CDR1 GEAIGNYY, CDR2 EKD. The CDR3 has 13 amino acids. The DNA of the CDR3 is TGTGCCTGTGACCCCTGGGGGACCGATAAACTCATCTTT. Translation: CACDPWGTDKLIF.

The rearrangement uses TRDV1 and TRDJ1, with a tentative D call TRDD3 (6 bases). This CDR3 is 20 amino acids long. The germline V gene encodes CDR1 TSWWSYY and CDR2 QGS. Trimming stripped 0 bases from V and 1 base from J, with 24 bases between. The chain's CDR3 is CALGELLRLGAKCGTDKLIF. Here the CDR3 DNA reads TGTGCTCTTGGGGAACTACTACGGTTGGGGGCTAAGTGTGGCACCGATAAACTCATCTTT.

Turning to this clone: A read error likely explains this, since a far larger clone differs by one base. This sample includes further DNA sequences coding for the same CDR3. V and J are TRDV1 and TRDJ1; 8 nucleotides match TRDD3. The CDR3 consists of 19 residues. Germline values: CDR1 TSWWSYY, CDR2 QGS. Here the CDR3 reads CALGEITAPLGDPTDKLIF. The DNA for the CDR3 is TGTGCTCTTGGGGAAATTACTGCGCCCTTGGGGGATCCCACCGACAAACTCATCTTT.

This clone is termed large. The chain links TRDV3 to TRDJ1; 8 positions match TRDD3. V shed 2 bases, J shed 3 bases, and the junction held 14 bases outside the gene matches. The germline V gene encodes CDR1 TVYSNPD and CDR2 GDNSRS (reference sequence). This CDR3 contains 16 residues. The CDR3 loop is CAFRLYSLGESDKLIF. CDR3 nucleotide sequence: TGTGCCTTTCGACTCTACAGTCTGGGGGAGTCCGATAAACTCATCTTT.

Within the sample, this clone is large. The chain uses TRDV2 and TRDJ3; 12 nucleotides agree with TRDD3. V was pared by 0 bases and J by 4 bases, with 3 bases of the junction left unmatched. The CDR3 is 18 residues long. The germline V gene encodes CDR1 GEAIGNYY and CDR2 EKD. CDR3 sequence: CACDTLGDTTWDTRQMFF. CDR3 coding DNA: TGTGCCTGTGACACCCTGGGGGATACGACATGGGACACCCGACAGATGTTTTTC.

On this clone itself: It may be a read error: a sequence one base away is much more abundant. The V and J genes are TRDV1 and TRDJ1; D perhaps matches TRDD3 (8 bases). Germline V lookup: CDR1 TSWWSYY, CDR2 QGS. The CDR3 has 22 amino acids. V lost 1 base and J lost 1, with 31 bases in between. In DNA form, the CDR3 reads TGTGCTCTTGGGGAACCTCCTTCCTCTTGGGGGATCTCACGGGGGGGCACCGATAAACTCATCTTT. It is translated as CALGEPPSSWGISRGGTDKLIF.

This chain links TRDV2 with TRDJ1; 11 bases are a match to TRDD3. The CDR3 spans 19 residues. Germline CDR1 GEAIGNYY, CDR2 EKD. The junction had 11 bases not matched to a gene; V was cut back by 0 bases and J by 0 bases. CDR3: CACDTMGDTPLPYTDKLIF. CDR3 DNA: TGTGCCTGTGACACCATGGGGGATACGCCCCTACCTTACACCGATAAACTCATCTTT.